Listed below are T cell receptor beta chains from one sample, sequenced in a study of T cell responses to AZD1222 COVID-19 vaccine. Sequencing was performed with immunoSEQ multiplex PCR; in TCRdb, only in-frame clones are kept and a portion is missing. The sample contains 100,000 or so clones, around 90% of which appear only once. The sample here was peripheral blood, taken on day 0 of AZD1222 vaccination. The receptors here all came from an adult in good health. Both conserved end residues are part of each CDR3. The order of the fields is V gene, J gene, clone size, D gene, CDR3 protein, CDR3 DNA. The D gene is left open where the match is weak. Only part of the rows carry a size: once, few, many, or a class if the clone is expanded.

TRBV7-9	TRBJ1-1	NA	NA	CASSTRGGTEAFF	TGTGCCAGCAGCACCCGGGGGGGCACTGAAGCTTTCTTT
TRBV28	TRBJ2-7	NA	NA	CASSRRGAPPEQYF	TGTGCCAGCAGTCGCAGGGGGGCTCCACCGGAGCAGTACTTC
TRBV25-1	TRBJ1-3	NA	NA	CASSESGSGNTIYF	TGTGCCAGCAGTGAATCGGGCTCTGGAAACACCATATATTTT
TRBV27	TRBJ1-5	NA	NA	CASSSFLDQPQHF	TGTGCCAGCAGTTCGTTTCTCGATCAGCCCCAGCATTTT
TRBV7-9	TRBJ2-7	NA	TRBD1	CASSGESGQGYEQYF	TGTGCCAGCAGCGGAGAGTCGGGACAGGGCTACGAGCAGTACTTC
TRBV5-1	TRBJ2-7	NA	NA	CASSLFAGSPYEQYF	TGCGCCAGCAGCTTGTTCGCAGGGTCTCCCTACGAGCAGTACTTC
TRBV19	TRBJ2-7	NA	TRBD2	CASRTSGTREQYF	TGTGCCAGTAGGACTAGCGGGACTCGGGAGCAGTACTTC
TRBV14	TRBJ1-2	NA	TRBD1	CASSQRQGLNYGYTF	TGTGCCAGCAGCCAACGACAGGGCCTTAACTATGGCTACACCTTC
TRBV28	TRBJ1-2	NA	TRBD1	CASSPQQGTGTSYSYGYTF	TGTGCCAGCAGCCCTCAACAGGGGACAGGGACCTCGTATAGCTATGGCTACACCTTC
TRBV5-1	TRBJ2-7	NA	NA	CASSLGFREQYF	TGCGCCAGCAGCTTGGGTTTTAGGGAGCAGTACTTC
TRBV6-5	TRBJ2-7	NA	TRBD2	CASSSGTSGGASEQYF	TGTGCCAGCAGTTCAGGGACTAGCGGGGGGGCAAGCGAGCAGTACTTC
TRBV3-1/TRBV3-2	TRBJ2-5	NA	NA	CASSQMGRGVETQYF	TGTGCCAGCAGCCAAATGGGGCGAGGGGTCGAGACCCAGTACTTC
TRBV5-1	TRBJ1-4	NA	NA	CASSLDVGDNEKLFF	TGCGCCAGCAGCTTGGATGTGGGCGACAATGAAAAACTGTTTTTT
TRBV28	TRBJ2-5	few	TRBD1	CASNPMDRESETQYF	TGTGCCAGCAACCCTATGGACAGGGAGTCAGAGACCCAGTACTTC
TRBV6-4	TRBJ2-1	NA	TRBD2	CASSFSGGNEQFF	TGTGCCAGCAGTTTTAGCGGGGGCAATGAGCAGTTCTTC
TRBV5-1	TRBJ2-1	NA	NA	CASSQTGNNEQFF	TGCGCCAGCAGCCAGACAGGAAACAATGAGCAGTTCTTC
TRBV18	TRBJ1-4	NA	NA	CASSPAGDNEKLFF	TGTGCCAGCTCACCAGCAGGAGATAATGAAAAACTGTTTTTT
TRBV29-1	TRBJ2-1	medium-sized	NA	CSAQGGGRSVHEQFF	TGCAGCGCACAGGGGGGCGGGAGATCGGTCCATGAGCAGTTCTTC
TRBV11-2	TRBJ2-7	NA	TRBD1	CASSRPGQAYEQYF	TGTGCCAGCAGCCGACCGGGACAGGCCTACGAGCAGTACTTC
TRBV18	TRBJ1-5	once	NA	CASSRGQTDNQPQHF	TGTGCCAGCTCAAGAGGACAGACCGATAATCAGCCCCAGCATTTT
TRBV27	TRBJ2-1	NA	TRBD2	CASSIGLAGYNEQFF	TGTGCCAGCAGCATAGGACTAGCGGGATACAATGAGCAGTTCTTC
TRBV29-1	TRBJ2-1	NA	NA	CSVARDNNEQFF	TGCAGCGTTGCCAGGGACAATAATGAGCAGTTCTTC
TRBV2	TRBJ1-2	once	NA	CASITDGLLNYGYTF	TGTGCCAGCATTACCGACGGACTCTTGAACTATGGCTACACCTTC
TRBV30	TRBJ2-7	NA	NA	CAWSGGTARNEQYF	TGTGCCTGGAGTGGCGGGACAGCTAGGAACGAGCAGTACTTC
TRBV11-3	TRBJ1-2	NA	TRBD1	CASSLDGTGNYGYTF	TGTGCCAGCAGCTTAGATGGGACAGGGAACTATGGCTACACCTTC